These 16 T cell receptor beta chains share one sample of origin, sequenced in a study of T cells in Graves' hyperthyroidism and ophthalmopathy. Researchers amplified the TCR beta CDR3 regions from RNA transcripts. RT-PCR in the first round (using the HTBI primer set) targeted the TCR CDR3. In TCRdb, the multiplex PCR reads were re-called with MiXCR into one record per CDR3 protein. Of around 600,000 distinct CDR3 sequences detected, more than 12% appear once; the ten largest clones hold roughly an eighth. Sequenced: blood. These receptors were collected from a woman between 45 and 60 years old with Graves' ophthalmopathy.

This clonotype occurred many times. The chain joins TRBV28 to TRBJ2-7, with TRBD2 identical over 8 bases. This CDR3 region has 14 residues. J was trimmed by 3 bases and V by 7 bases; bases with no gene match: 8. The V gene's germline CDR1 is MDHEN and CDR2 SYDVKM. In DNA, the CDR3 is TGTGCCAGCACCCGGGGGGGGGTGGTCTACGAGCAGTACTTC. It specifies CASTRGGVVYEQYF.

This clonotype was observed many times. J is TRBJ2-3 and V is TRBV3-1, with 7 bases lining up with TRBD2. Germline CDR1 and CDR2: LGHDT and YNNKEL (reference sequence). This CDR3 spans 16 amino acids. The V and J ends lost 1 base and 0 bases, in that order; junction bases with no gene match: 4. CDR3 sequence reads: CASSQGAGVSTDTQYF. CDR3 DNA: TGTGCCAGCAGCCAAGGGGCGGGAGTCAGCACAGATACGCAGTATTTT.

This clonotype came up many times. The chain joins TRBV11-2 to TRBJ2-5, with 11 bases aligning to TRBD2. Germline lookup yields CDR1 SGHAT and CDR2 FQNNGV. J lost 5 bases, V lost 6 bases, and 5 bases had no gene match. This CDR3 has 14 amino acids. CDR3 coding DNA: TGTGCCAGCAGGATAGCGGGAGGGCTGGAGACCCAGTACTTC. This gives the protein CASRIAGGLETQYF.

This clonotype was observed at least ten times. The chain has TRBV12-3 or TRBV12-4 and TRBJ1-5; TRBD1 aligns across 8 bases. The CDR3 runs 14 residues. The V gene end was trimmed by 2 bases and the J gene end by 9 bases; junction bases not matched to a gene: 6. This CDR3 reads CASSLSGGLRPQHF. CDR3 DNA sequence: TGTGCCAGCAGTTTATCAGGGGGCTTGCGGCCCCAGCATTTT.

The chain recombines TRBV15 with TRBJ2-5; TRBD2 matches at 10 bases. Trimming removed 0 bases from V and 5 bases from J; junction bases left unmatched: 6. Germline V gives CDR1 LNHNV, CDR2 YYDKDF (reference sequence). The CDR3 length is 16 residues. The DNA of the CDR3 is TGTGCCACCAGCAGAGAGCCTAGCGGGAGCGGTGAGACCCAGTACTTC. Protein: CATSREPSGSGETQYF. The full variable domain, its missing parts supplied by reference TRBV15 and TRBJ2-5, is DAMVIQNPRYQVTQFGKPVTLSCSQTLNHNVMYWYQQKSSQAPKLLFHYYDKDFNNEADTPDNFQSRRPNTSFCFLDIRSPGLGDTAMYLCATSREPSGSGETQYFGPGTRLLVL.

This clonotype was seen at least ten times. V is TRBV20-1 and J is TRBJ1-5, with TRBD1 as a possible D gene (5 bases). Germline V gives CDR1 DFQATT, CDR2 SNEGSKA (reference sequence). Trimming took off 1 base at V and 6 bases at J, with 10 bases between the two ends. CDR3 size: 13 residues. CDR3 sequence reads: CSARARGTQPQHF. The CDR3 bases are TGCAGTGCTAGAGCTCGAGGGACTCAGCCCCAGCATTTT.

CDR3 coding DNA: TGTGCCAGCAGCCAGGACGGACCTAACTATGGCTACACCTTC. Protein: CASSQDGPNYGYTF. The rearrangement uses TRBV28 and TRBJ1-2; D uncertain. Trimming took 6 bases from V and 0 from J, leaving 11 bases between them. The CDR3 totals 14 residues. CDR1 MDHEN and CDR2 SYDVKM come from the germline V gene.

This clonotype was observed many times. CDR3 amino acids: CASSLYPTLSSYNEQFF. The CDR3 bases are TGTGCCAGCAGCCTTTACCCGACTCTTAGCTCCTACAATGAGCAGTTCTTC. V is TRBV7-2 and J is TRBJ2-1; D remains unclear. Germline values: CDR1 SGHTA, CDR2 FQGNSA. The CDR3 has 17 residues. With 5 bases removed from V and 0 bases from J, the gap between germline ends came to 17 bases.

This clonotype was picked up many times. The V call is TRBV7-8, the J call TRBJ2-7; D may be TRBD1 (7 bases). Per germline, CDR1 SGHVS and CDR2 FQNEAQ. CDR3 length equals 16 residues. V lost 0 bases and J 4 bases, leaving 16 bases between the germline ends. The CDR3 DNA is TGTGCCAGCAGCTTAGCGCCAGGGGGGACAGAGTACGAGCAGTACTTC. Protein product: CASSLAPGGTEYEQYF.

This clonotype has only a few counts. CDR3 sequence: CSVRGSDTGELFF. The CDR3, as DNA: TGCAGCGTTAGGGGCTCGGACACCGGGGAGCTGTTTTTT. The V call is TRBV29-1, the J call TRBJ2-2; maybe TRBD1 (5 bases). CDR1 is SQVTM and CDR2 is ANQGSEA in the germline V gene. The CDR3 covers 13 residues. Deletions cut 5 bases from V and 3 bases from J, with 10 bases between.

Turning to this clonotype: Just one base apart from a much larger clone, this may be a read error. The chain employs TRBV20-1 and TRBJ1-4; perhaps TRBD1 as D (5 bases). Looked up from germline, CDR1 is DFQATT and CDR2 is SNEGSKA (reference sequence). V was clipped by 4 bases and J by 8 bases, with 11 bases between them. This CDR3 has 12 amino acids. In DNA form, the CDR3 reads TGCAGTGCTAACTGGGACGGGGAAAAACTGTTTTTT. This encodes CSANWDGEKLFF.

The chain has TRBV5-1 and TRBJ1-1, with 10 bases aligning to TRBD1. Germline V CDR1 and CDR2: SGHRS, YFSETQ. Losses at the gene ends were 6 bases for V and 4 bases for J; bases not matched to a gene: 3. The CDR3 runs 13 residues. DNA of the CDR3: TGCGCCAGCACCAGGACAGGGGGCACTGAAGCTTTCTTT. Translation gives CASTRTGGTEAFF.

This clonotype was counted at least ten times. An end of the junction differs from the germline gene, which may be a read error. The chain combines TRBV7-7 with TRBJ2-3; 7 nucleotides agree with TRBD2. Looked up from germline, CDR1 is SSHAT and CDR2 is FNYEAQ (reference sequence). The CDR3 totals 16 residues. Here the CDR3 DNA reads TGTGCTAGCAGCCAAGTTCTGCGGGAGAAGTCAGATACGCAGTATTTT. Translating it yields CASSQVLREKSDTQYF.

This clonotype was seen repeatedly, ten times or more. The rearrangement joins TRBV7-9 to TRBJ1-4, with 7 positions matching TRBD1. There are 20 residues in the CDR3. In germline, CDR1 is SEHNR, CDR2 FQNEAQ (reference sequence). V trimming: 2 bases; J trimming: 0 bases; junction bases outside the gene matches: 15. The DNA for the CDR3 is TGTGCCAGCAGCTTACGGGACAGAATTCTATTCCCTTCAACTAATGAAAAACTGTTTTTT. Protein product: CASSLRDRILFPSTNEKLFF.

Ten or more counts support this clonotype. V and J are TRBV7-8 and TRBJ1-2, with no clear D. V was trimmed by 1 base and J by 2 bases, leaving 8 bases between them. The germline gives CDR1 SGHVS, CDR2 FQNEAQ. The CDR3 sequence is 14 residues long. CDR3 residues: CASSLVQVNYGYTF. The CDR3, as DNA: TGTGCCAGCAGCTTAGTGCAGGTGAACTATGGCTACACCTTC. Drawing the rest from reference TRBV7-8 and TRBJ1-2, the complete variable domain is GAGVSQSPRYKVAKRGQDVALRCDPISGHVSLFWYQQALGQGPEFLTYFQNEAQLDKSGLPSDRFFAERPEGSVSTLKIQRTQQEDSAVYLCASSLVQVNYGYTFGSGTRLTVV.

This clonotype was detected many times. The chain's CDR3 is CASSLWRQGRSYNEQFF. The DNA of the CDR3 is TGTGCCAGCAGTTTATGGCGACAGGGCCGGTCCTACAATGAGCAGTTCTTC. This chain uses TRBV28 with TRBJ2-1, with TRBD1 identical over 7 bases. J was trimmed by 1 base and V by 0 bases; bases with no gene match: 6. In germline, CDR1 is MDHEN, CDR2 SYDVKM. This CDR3 comprises 17 residues.